This T cell receptor (beta chain) was identified in a study of neurological immune-mediated disorders (dated by TCRdb to about 2019). Describing the broader study: Peripheral blood TCR-beta repertoires from HTLV-I-associated myelopathy (HAM/TSP) patients, multiple sclerosis patients and healthy controls were compared by UMI-based sequencing. The approximately 100 TCR-beta libraries included longitudinal samples, technical triplicates and paired sorted CD4+ and CD8+ T-cell subsets alongside PBMC samples. The cohort included about 70 subjects: roughly 15 with HAM/TSP, roughly 35 with multiple sclerosis, and around 20 healthy controls. Paper-wide results and their limitations: Expanded clones from different subjects shared no identical CDR3 amino acid sequences, which suggests that TCR-beta repertoires were private in all groups. TCR clonal expansion was greatest in HAM/TSP patients and smallest in MS patients, who ranked below even healthy controls.

This clonotype was seen at least ten times. This clone's antigen is unknown. Per-base quality was not reported, and no clone a single base away is much larger than it. Trimmed from V: 6 bases; trimmed from J: 7 bases; junction bases lacking a gene match: 11. The CDR3, cysteine through phenylalanine, is 14 amino acids long. CDR3 DNA only is kept here, 42 bases in frame from base 1. Reading the germline V gene gives CDR1 MDHEN and CDR2 SYDVKM. Healthy controls were blood bank volunteers in Maryland, USA. For unsorted PBMC libraries, 2 million PBMCs were used after storage in RNAlater at -80 degrees C until RNA extraction. Peripheral blood underwent Ficoll-Hypaque density gradient centrifugation to isolate PBMCs, which were then cryopreserved in liquid nitrogen. cDNA was synthesized by template-switch 5'RACE using a primer carrying a 10-nucleotide random unique molecular identifier by which each TCR transcript was tagged. Each sequencing run produced over 190 million TCR-beta sequences covering 15-18 subjects. The RNeasy kit was used to extract total RNA. The KAPA Real-time Library Amplification kit was used to amplify TCR-beta VDJ regions with primers targeting the TCR constant region and the 5'RACE anchor. Sample indexes and Illumina adaptors were added in a first PCR, and a second PCR then increased library yield. The roughly 650 bp TCR product was size-selected on a 2% E-gel SizeSelection system after Ampure bead purification. Library quality was checked on a Bioanalyzer, concentration was measured with Qubit, and libraries were quantified with the Kapa Library Quantification kit before pooling. Libraries were sequenced paired-end 2 x 150 bp on an Illumina HiSeq 2500. To increase sequence diversity, about 23-30% phiX was spiked into each library pool. The paper's data handling went like this. Quality-filtered reads were processed with the UMI-based MiGEC pipeline, which removed over 80% of raw TCR sequences during error correction. VDJ genes were aligned to IMGT germline references, and clonotypes were defined by unique CDR3 amino acid sequence plus V-J genes. Clonal expansion, Shannon diversity and CDR3 relatedness were evaluated with VDJtools (CalcPairwiseDistances, ClusterSamples), while phylogenetic trees were built in CLCbio workbench. A clone was classed as expanded if it had 8 or more unique UMIs, a cutoff based on coefficient-of-variation modelling across technical triplicates. Using fastp trimming at Q25 and MiXCR clonotype assembly, TCRdb reanalyzed the public sequencing data and kept in-frame beta chains. Each CDR3 protein appears once, grouped with its most common genes and DNA. Here the V and J calls rest on TCRdb's processing, not on the authors' analysis. The sample data list around 80,000 distinct CDR3 sequences, and 10% to 13% of these were observed just once. The top ten clones comprise under 2% of the sample.

This receptor was identified in a man aged 35-49 years in good health. Material for sequencing was PBMCs. Here the chain combines TRBV28 and TRBJ2-7; a stretch of 8 junction bases matches TRBD1. The CDR3 corresponds to CASRGTGGVREQYF. The nucleotide sequence reads TGTGCCAGCAGGGGGACAGGAGGGGTCAGGGAGCAGTACTTC.